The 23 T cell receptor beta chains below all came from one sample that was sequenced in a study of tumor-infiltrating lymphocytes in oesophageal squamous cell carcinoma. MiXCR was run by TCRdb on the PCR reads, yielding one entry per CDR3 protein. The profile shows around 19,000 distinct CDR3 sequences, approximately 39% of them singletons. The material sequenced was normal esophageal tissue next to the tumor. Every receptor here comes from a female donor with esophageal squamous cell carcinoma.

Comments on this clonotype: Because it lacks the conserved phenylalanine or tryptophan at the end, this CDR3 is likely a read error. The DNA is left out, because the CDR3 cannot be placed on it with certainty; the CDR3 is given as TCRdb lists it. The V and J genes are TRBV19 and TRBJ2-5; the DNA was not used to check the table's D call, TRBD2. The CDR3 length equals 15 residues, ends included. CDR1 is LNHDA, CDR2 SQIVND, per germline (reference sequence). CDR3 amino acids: CASSIVGGLAGGQYL.

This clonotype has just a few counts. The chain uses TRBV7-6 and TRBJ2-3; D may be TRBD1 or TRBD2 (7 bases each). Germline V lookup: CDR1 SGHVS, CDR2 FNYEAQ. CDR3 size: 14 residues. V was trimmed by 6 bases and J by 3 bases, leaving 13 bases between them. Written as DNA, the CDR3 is TGTGCCAGCAGGGGAGGGACAGTTACAGATACGCAGTATTTT. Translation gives CASRGGTVTDTQYF. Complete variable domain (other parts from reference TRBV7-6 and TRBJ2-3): GAGVSQSPRYKVTKRGQDVALRCDPISGHVSLYWYRQALGQGPEFLTYFNYEAQQDKSGLPNDRFSAERPEGSISTLTIQRTEQRDSAMYRCASRGGTVTDTQYFGPGTRLTVL.

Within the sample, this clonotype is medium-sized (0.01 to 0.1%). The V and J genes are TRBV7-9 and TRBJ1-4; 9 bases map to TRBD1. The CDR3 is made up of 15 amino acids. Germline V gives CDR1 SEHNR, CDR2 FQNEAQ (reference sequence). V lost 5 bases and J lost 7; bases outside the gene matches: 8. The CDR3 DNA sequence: TGTGCCAGCAGCCCCGGACAGGGGATCGGTGAAAAACTGTTTTTT. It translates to CASSPGQGIGEKLFF.

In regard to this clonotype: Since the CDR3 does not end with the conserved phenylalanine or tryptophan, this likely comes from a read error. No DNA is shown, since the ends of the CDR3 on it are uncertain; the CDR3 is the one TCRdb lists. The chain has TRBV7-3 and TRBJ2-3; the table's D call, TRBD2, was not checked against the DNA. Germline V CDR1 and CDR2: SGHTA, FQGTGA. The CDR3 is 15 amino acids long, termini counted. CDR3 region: CASSLVYSGVTPPLS.

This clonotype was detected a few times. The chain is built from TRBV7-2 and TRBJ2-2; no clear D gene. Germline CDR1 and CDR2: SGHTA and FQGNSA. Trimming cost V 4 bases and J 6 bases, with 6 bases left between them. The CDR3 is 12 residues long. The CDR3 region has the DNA TGTGCCAGCAGCTCCTTAGCCGGGGAGCTGTTTTTT. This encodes CASSSLAGELFF.

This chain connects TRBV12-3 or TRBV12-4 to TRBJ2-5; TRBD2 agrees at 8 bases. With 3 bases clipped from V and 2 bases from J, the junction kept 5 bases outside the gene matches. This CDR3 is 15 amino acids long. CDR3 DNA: TGTGCCAGCAGTTTCCGGGGGGGGCTGCAAGAGACCCAGTACTTC. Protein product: CASSFRGGLQETQYF.

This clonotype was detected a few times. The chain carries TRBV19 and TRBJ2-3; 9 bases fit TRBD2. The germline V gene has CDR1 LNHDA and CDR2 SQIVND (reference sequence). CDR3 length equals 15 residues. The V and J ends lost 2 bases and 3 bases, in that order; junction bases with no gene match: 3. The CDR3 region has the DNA TGTGCCAGTAGTATATTAGGACTAGCGACAGATACGCAGTATTTT. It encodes CASSILGLATDTQYF. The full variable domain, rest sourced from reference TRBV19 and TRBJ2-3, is DGGITQSPKYLFRKEGQNVTLSCEQNLNHDAMYWYRQDPGQGLRLIYYSQIVNDFQKGDIAEGYSVSREKKESFPLTVTSAQKNPTAFYLCASSILGLATDTQYFGPGTRLTVL.

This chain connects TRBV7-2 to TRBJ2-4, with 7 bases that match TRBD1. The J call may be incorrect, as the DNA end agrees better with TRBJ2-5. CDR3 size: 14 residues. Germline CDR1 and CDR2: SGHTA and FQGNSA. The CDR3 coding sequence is TGTGCCAGCAGCCGCGACAGGGTCGGGGAGACCCAGTACTTC. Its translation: CASSRDRVGETQYF.

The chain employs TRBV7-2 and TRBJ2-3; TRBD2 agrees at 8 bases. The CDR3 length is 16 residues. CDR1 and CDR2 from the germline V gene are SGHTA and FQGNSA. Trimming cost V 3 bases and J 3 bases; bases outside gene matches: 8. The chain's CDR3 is CASSFVAGSWTDTQYF. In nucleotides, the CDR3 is TGTGCCAGCAGCTTCGTAGCGGGGAGCTGGACAGATACGCAGTATTTT.

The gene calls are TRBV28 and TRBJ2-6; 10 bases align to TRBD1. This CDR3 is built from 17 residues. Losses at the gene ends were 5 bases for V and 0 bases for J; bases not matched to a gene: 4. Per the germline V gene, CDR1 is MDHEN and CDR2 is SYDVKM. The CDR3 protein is CASSRDRGLSGANVLTF. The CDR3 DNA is TGTGCCAGCAGTAGGGACAGGGGTCTCTCTGGGGCCAACGTCCTGACTTTC.

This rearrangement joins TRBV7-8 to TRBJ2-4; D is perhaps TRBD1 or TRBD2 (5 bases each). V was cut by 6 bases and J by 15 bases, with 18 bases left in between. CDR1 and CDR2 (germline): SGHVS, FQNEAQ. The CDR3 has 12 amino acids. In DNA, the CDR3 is TGTGCCAGCAGGGGGCTAACCGGGGAGCTGTACTTC. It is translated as CASRGLTGELYF.

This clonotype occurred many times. The CDR3: CASSYSPWTGDGEQFF. CDR3 nucleotides: TGTGCCAGCAGTTACTCACCTTGGACAGGGGACGGTGAGCAGTTCTTC. The chain joins TRBV6-6 to TRBJ2-1, with TRBD1 matching over 9 bases. V shed 0 bases and J 9 bases; nucleotides not matched to a gene: 9. Germline V lookup: CDR1 MNHNY, CDR2 SVGAGI (reference sequence). This CDR3 is 16 amino acids long.

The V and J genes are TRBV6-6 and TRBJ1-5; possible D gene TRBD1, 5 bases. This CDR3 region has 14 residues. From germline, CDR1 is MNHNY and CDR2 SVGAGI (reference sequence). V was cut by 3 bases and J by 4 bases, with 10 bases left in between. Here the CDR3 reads CASSYGGRNQPQHF. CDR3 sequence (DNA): TGTGCCAGCAGTTATGGGGGAAGGAATCAGCCCCAGCATTTT.

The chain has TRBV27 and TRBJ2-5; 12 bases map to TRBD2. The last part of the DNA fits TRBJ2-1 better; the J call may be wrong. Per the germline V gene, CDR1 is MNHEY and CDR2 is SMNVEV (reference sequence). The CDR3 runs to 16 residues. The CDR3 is CASSTPSGRAHNEQFF. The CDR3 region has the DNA TGTGCCAGCAGTACCCCTAGCGGGAGGGCCCACAATGAGCAGTTCTTC.

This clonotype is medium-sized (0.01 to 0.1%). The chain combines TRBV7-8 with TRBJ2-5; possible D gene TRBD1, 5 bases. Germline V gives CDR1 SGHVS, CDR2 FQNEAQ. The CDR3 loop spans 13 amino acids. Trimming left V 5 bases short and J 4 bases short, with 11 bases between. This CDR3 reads CASSPRGRETQYF. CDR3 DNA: TGTGCCAGCAGCCCAAGGGGCCGAGAGACCCAGTACTTC.

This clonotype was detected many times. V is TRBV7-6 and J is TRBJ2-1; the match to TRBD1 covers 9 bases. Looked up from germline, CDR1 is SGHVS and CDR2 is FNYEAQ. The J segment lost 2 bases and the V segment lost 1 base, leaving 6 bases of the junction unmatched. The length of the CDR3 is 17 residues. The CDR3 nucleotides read TGTGCCAGCAGCTTAGTTTCGGGACAGGGACCCTACAATGAGCAGTTCTTC. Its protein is CASSLVSGQGPYNEQFF.

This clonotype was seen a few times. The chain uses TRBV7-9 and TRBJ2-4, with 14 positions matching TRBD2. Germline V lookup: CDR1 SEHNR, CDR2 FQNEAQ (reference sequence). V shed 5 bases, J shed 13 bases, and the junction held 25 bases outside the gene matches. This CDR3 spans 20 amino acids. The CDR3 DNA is TGTGCCAGCAGCCCAGGACGGAGACTAGCGGGAGGGCCATCTATTGGTGAGCAGTACTTC. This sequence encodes CASSPGRRLAGGPSIGEQYF.

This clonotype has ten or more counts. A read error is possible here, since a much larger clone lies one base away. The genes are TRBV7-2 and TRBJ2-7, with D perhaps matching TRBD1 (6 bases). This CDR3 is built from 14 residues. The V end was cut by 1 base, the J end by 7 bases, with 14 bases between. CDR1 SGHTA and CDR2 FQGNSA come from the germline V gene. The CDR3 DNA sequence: TGTGCCAGCAGCTTAGATGGGACAAGGAATGAGCAGTACTTC. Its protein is CASSLDGTRNEQYF.

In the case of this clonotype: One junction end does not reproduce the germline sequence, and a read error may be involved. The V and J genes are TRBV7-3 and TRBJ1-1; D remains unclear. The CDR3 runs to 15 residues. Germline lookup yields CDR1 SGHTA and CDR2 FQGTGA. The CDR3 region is CASSPTDDNTGELYF. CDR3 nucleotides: TGTGCCAGCAGCCCTACGGACGACAACACCGGGGAGCTGTATTTT.

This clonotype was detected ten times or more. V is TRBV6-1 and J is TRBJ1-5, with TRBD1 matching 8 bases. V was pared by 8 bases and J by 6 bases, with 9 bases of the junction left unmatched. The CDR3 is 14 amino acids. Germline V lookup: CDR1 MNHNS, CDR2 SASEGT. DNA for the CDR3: TGTGCCAGCCGCCTAGGACAGGGTAGTCAGCCCCAGCATTTT. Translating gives CASRLGQGSQPQHF.

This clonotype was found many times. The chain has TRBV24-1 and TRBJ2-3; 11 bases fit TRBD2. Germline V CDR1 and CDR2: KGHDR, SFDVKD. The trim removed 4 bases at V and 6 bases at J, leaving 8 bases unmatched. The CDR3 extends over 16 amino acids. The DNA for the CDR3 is TGTGCCACCAGTGACTATAGCGGGGGGGCCGAGGATACGCAGTATTTT. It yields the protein CATSDYSGGAEDTQYF.

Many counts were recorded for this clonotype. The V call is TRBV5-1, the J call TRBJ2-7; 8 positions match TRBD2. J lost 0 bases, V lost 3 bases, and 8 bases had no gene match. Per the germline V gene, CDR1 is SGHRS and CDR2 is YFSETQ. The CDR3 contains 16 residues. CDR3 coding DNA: TGCGCCAGCAGCTCGGGGGGGGAGGGTCGCTCCTACGAGCAGTACTTC. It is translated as CASSSGGEGRSYEQYF. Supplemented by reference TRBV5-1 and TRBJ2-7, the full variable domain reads KAGVTQTPRYLIKTRGQQVTLSCSPISGHRSVSWYQQTPGQGLQFLFEYFSETQRNKGNFPGRFSGRQFSNSRSEMNVSTLELGDSALYLCASSSGGEGRSYEQYFGPGTRLTVT.

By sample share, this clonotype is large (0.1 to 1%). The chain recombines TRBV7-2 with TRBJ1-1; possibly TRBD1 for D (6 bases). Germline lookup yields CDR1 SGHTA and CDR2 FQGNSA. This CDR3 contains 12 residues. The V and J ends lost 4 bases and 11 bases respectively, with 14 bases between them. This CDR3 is CASSWGDTPAFF. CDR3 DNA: TGTGCCAGCAGCTGGGGGGACACGCCTGCTTTCTTT.